Each of the 23 T cell receptor beta chains below was sequenced from the same sample in a study of beta chain features in type 1 diabetes. Study results and caveats: Type 1 diabetes patients showed a moderate but significant shortening of TCRB CDR3s in all four CD4+ subsets.

Antigens for these TCRs are unknown. The investigators reverse transcribed all of the isolated RNA, so they sequenced expressed TCRB transcripts. Libraries were prepared by immunoSEQ multiplex PCR; TCRdb keeps only in-frame clonotypes and omits some of them. The data contain 300,000 to 450,000 clones, approximately 12% of them singletons. Sequencing was carried out using naive CD4+ T cells from blood. These receptors were taken from a woman under 30 with type 1 diabetes.

Written as DNA, the CDR3 is TGTGCCAGTAGTAGGCATAGCGGGGGGACTTACAATGAGCAGTTCTTC. It translates to CASSRHSGGTYNEQFF. This sequence joins TRBV19 and TRBJ2-1, with 10 bases identical to TRBD2. Trimming at V came to 4 bases and at J to 4 bases, leaving 7 bases not matched to a gene. CDR1 and CDR2 from the germline V gene are LNHDA and SQIVND (reference sequence). The CDR3 contains 16 residues. The variable domain in full, with the rest retrieved from reference TRBV19 and TRBJ2-1, is DGGITQSPKYLFRKEGQNVTLSCEQNLNHDAMYWYRQDPGQGLRLIYYSQIVNDFQKGDIAEGYSVSREKKESFPLTVTSAQKNPTAFYLCASSRHSGGTYNEQFFGPGTRLTVL.

The chain is built from TRBV6-5 and TRBJ2-4, with TRBD1 matching 7 bases. Trimming cost V 9 bases and J 6 bases; bases outside gene matches: 14. Germline CDR1 is MNHEY and CDR2 is SVGAGI. CDR3 size: 15 residues. CDR3 in DNA: TGTGCCAGTAAGCAAGGGGGCCAAAGCCTAAACATTCAGTACTTC. Protein sequence: CASKQGGQSLNIQYF.

The chain joins TRBV29-1 to TRBJ1-5, with a possible D match to TRBD1 (5 bases). The CDR3 loop spans 13 amino acids. Germline V gene data show CDR1 as SQVTM and CDR2 as ANQGSEA. V lost 6 bases, J lost 4 bases, and 13 bases lay in between. The chain's CDR3 is CSVGATENQPQHF. The DNA of the CDR3 is TGCAGCGTGGGCGCGACAGAAAATCAGCCCCAGCATTTT.

This chain joins TRBV9 and TRBJ2-1; 8 nucleotides agree with TRBD1. Germline lookup yields CDR1 SGDLS and CDR2 YYNGEE. CDR3 size: 14 residues. After removal of 4 bases from V and 8 bases from J, the junction contained 8 bases not matched to a gene. The CDR3 loop reads CASSNDRGWDEQFF. CDR3 nucleotides: TGTGCCAGCAGCAACGACAGGGGCTGGGATGAGCAGTTCTTC. The complete variable domain, with remaining parts taken from reference TRBV9 and TRBJ2-1, reads DSGVTQTPKHLITATGQRVTLRCSPRSGDLSVYWYQQSLDQGLQFLIQYYNGEERAKGNILERFSAQQFPDLHSELNLSSLELGDSALYFCASSNDRGWDEQFFGPGTRLTVL.

This chain uses TRBV29-1 with TRBJ1-5; a possible D gene is TRBD1 (5 bases). This CDR3 is 12 amino acids long. With 5 bases removed from V and 7 bases from J, the gap between germline ends came to 12 bases. The germline V gene has CDR1 SQVTM and CDR2 ANQGSEA. CDR3 bases: TGCAGCGTTCTGGGGCAGGGACAGCCCCAGCATTTT. It specifies CSVLGQGQPQHF.

The rearrangement uses TRBV28 and TRBJ2-1; no clear D. Germline V lookup: CDR1 MDHEN, CDR2 SYDVKM. The V end lost 10 bases, the J end lost 4 bases, and 5 bases lay between the germline ends. CDR3 length equals 10 residues. The chain's CDR3 is CATTYNEQFF. The CDR3 DNA reads as TGTGCCACTACTTACAATGAGCAGTTCTTC.

This clone was counted a few times. J is TRBJ2-6 and V is TRBV7-9, with D unresolved. Germline-derived CDR1 and CDR2 are SEHNR and FQNEAQ (reference sequence). The CDR3 loop spans 15 amino acids. V was cut by 3 bases and J by 1 base, with 7 bases left in between. CDR3 protein: CASSFTGSGANVLTF. DNA of the CDR3: TGTGCCAGCAGCTTCACCGGGTCTGGGGCCAACGTCCTGACTTTC.

In its sample, this clone was seen a few times. The chain combines TRBV4-1 with TRBJ2-7, with TRBD2 matching 9 bases. Trimming removed 3 bases from V and 5 bases from J; junction bases left unmatched: 17. Germline V gives CDR1 MGHRA, CDR2 YSYEKL. The CDR3 contains 18 residues. CDR3 DNA: TGCGCCAGCAGCCATCCCAGGGCGGCCGGGACTAGCTTCCACGAGCAGTACTTC. This encodes CASSHPRAAGTSFHEQYF.

This clone has more than one count but fewer than ten. This chain links TRBV9 with TRBJ1-1, with D unclear. Trimming took off 0 bases at V and 3 bases at J, with 9 bases between the two ends. The CDR3 has 14 residues. The germline V gene encodes CDR1 SGDLS and CDR2 YYNGEE. CDR3 sequence reads: CASSVGPRDTEAFF. The CDR3 DNA follows: TGTGCCAGCAGCGTAGGCCCACGAGACACTGAAGCTTTCTTT.

This clone was detected a few times. Other nucleotide sequences in the sample specify the same CDR3. J is TRBJ1-2 and V is TRBV7-9; D may be TRBD1 (5 bases). CDR1 is SEHNR, CDR2 FQNEAQ, per germline (reference sequence). The CDR3 has 13 amino acids. V was cut by 3 bases and J by 2 bases, with 7 bases left in between. The CDR3 region is CASSLGQNYGYTF. The CDR3, as DNA: TGTGCCAGCAGCTTGGGGCAGAACTATGGCTACACCTTC.

This clone was picked up a small number of times. The chain couples TRBV29-1 to TRBJ2-1; 10 positions agree with TRBD2. Germline V gene lookup returns CDR1 SQVTM and CDR2 ANQGSEA. This CDR3 spans 13 amino acids. J was trimmed by 6 bases and V by 2 bases; bases with no gene match: 1. The CDR3 region has the DNA TGCAGCGTTGAACCTAGCGGGAGCAATGAGCAGTTCTTC. As protein: CSVEPSGSNEQFF.

This clone has more than one count but fewer than ten. The V and J genes are TRBV18 and TRBJ1-1; D might be TRBD1 (6 bases). The V and J ends lost 1 base and 0 bases respectively, with 9 bases between them. Germline lookup yields CDR1 KGHSH and CDR2 LQKENI. The CDR3 totals 15 residues. CDR3 nucleotides: TGTGCCAGCTCACCACGGACAGAGCTGAACACTGAAGCTTTCTTT. Translation: CASSPRTELNTEAFF.

V gene TRBV14 combines with J gene TRBJ2-7; 8 bases line up with TRBD1. The V and J ends lost 4 bases and 3 bases, in that order; junction bases with no gene match: 8. This CDR3 contains 15 residues. CDR1 is SGHDN, CDR2 FVKESK, per germline. CDR3 protein: CASSPQTGAFYEQYF. Written as DNA, the CDR3 is TGTGCCAGCAGCCCCCAGACAGGGGCCTTCTACGAGCAGTACTTC.

The genes are TRBV6-5 and TRBJ2-1, with 14 nucleotides matching TRBD2. CDR3 length: 14 amino acids. Germline V gene lookup returns CDR1 MNHEY and CDR2 SVGAGI. V shed 5 bases and J 15 bases; nucleotides not matched to a gene: 9. The CDR3, as DNA: TGTGCCAGCAGTGTAACCGGGACTAGCGGGAGTAGGTTCTTC. This translates into CASSVTGTSGSRFF.

The J gene is TRBJ2-1, the V gene TRBV28; D not certain. The CDR3 covers 13 residues. V gave up 8 bases and J gave up 2 bases, with 10 bases separating them. Germline V gene data show CDR1 as MDHEN and CDR2 as SYDVKM. The DNA of the CDR3 is TGTGCCAGCTTGGAGTACCCCTACAATGAGCAGTTCTTC. This encodes CASLEYPYNEQFF.

The CDR3 region is CASSVGASGTSVFF. As DNA, the CDR3 is TGTGCCAGCAGCGTAGGGGCTAGCGGTACCTCGGTGTTCTTC. The chain carries TRBV9 and TRBJ2-1; 7 bases line up with TRBD2. Trimming removed 0 bases from V and 15 bases from J; junction bases left unmatched: 12. CDR1 SGDLS and CDR2 YYNGEE come from the germline V gene. CDR3 size: 14 residues.

Only a few counts were recorded for this clone. This chain joins TRBV5-1 and TRBJ2-1; D gene unclear. Germline assignment: CDR1 SGHRS and CDR2 YFSETQ. There are 12 residues in the CDR3. The V gene lost 0 bases and the J gene lost 8 bases, with 6 bases spanning the gap. CDR3 residues: CASSLGVDEQFF. Written as DNA, the CDR3 is TGCGCCAGCAGCTTGGGAGTAGATGAGCAGTTCTTC.

This clone was counted a few times. This rearrangement joins TRBV5-1 to TRBJ2-7, with D perhaps TRBD1 (5 bases). Germline CDR1 and CDR2: SGHRS and YFSETQ. Trimming took 5 bases from V and 3 from J, leaving 9 bases between them. This CDR3 comprises 12 residues. CDR3 region: CASRVDNYEQYF. CDR3 nucleotides: TGCGCCAGCAGGGTGGACAACTACGAGCAGTACTTC.

The chain employs TRBV5-1 and TRBJ1-1, with 8 positions matching TRBD1. Germline V gene lookup returns CDR1 SGHRS and CDR2 YFSETQ. The CDR3 is 15 amino acids. V trimming: 0 bases; J trimming: 1 base; junction bases outside the gene matches: 2. CDR3 amino acids: CASSLGDRTNTEAFF. In DNA, the CDR3 is TGCGCCAGCAGCTTGGGGGACAGGACGAACACTGAAGCTTTCTTT.

The rearrangement joins TRBV2 to TRBJ2-1, with 10 positions matching TRBD1. The CDR3 loop spans 15 amino acids. The V and J ends lost 1 base and 7 bases, in that order; junction bases with no gene match: 4. Germline CDR1 and CDR2: SNHLY and FYNNEI. CDR3 DNA sequence: TGTGCCAGCAGTGAAGGACAGGGGGCTCTTAATGAGCAGTTCTTC. This codes for CASSEGQGALNEQFF.

The chain has TRBV5-6 and TRBJ2-5; 9 bases are a match to TRBD1. This CDR3 is built from 17 residues. V was clipped by 2 bases and J by 5 bases; unmatched bases: 13. Germline V gives CDR1 SGHDT, CDR2 YYEEEE. CDR3 nucleotides: TGTGCCAGCAGCTTACCGTACAGGGGGCCCCAAGGGGAGACCCAGTACTTC. Protein sequence: CASSLPYRGPQGETQYF.

The genes are TRBV7-9 and TRBJ1-1; TRBD1 is a possible D gene (6 bases). Per germline, CDR1 SEHNR and CDR2 FQNEAQ (reference sequence). V was cut by 5 bases and J by 0 bases, with 13 bases left in between. CDR3 length equals 15 residues. The CDR3 DNA is TGTGCCAGCAGCAAAAAGGGACATTTGAACACTGAAGCTTTCTTT. Amino acid sequence: CASSKKGHLNTEAFF.

This clone occurred a few times. V and J are TRBV27 and TRBJ1-5; D is ambiguous. The germline V gene encodes CDR1 MNHEY and CDR2 SMNVEV (reference sequence). The CDR3 extends over 14 amino acids. V dropped 6 bases and J dropped 6 bases, with 15 bases sitting between them. The CDR3 reads CASSVRSPGQPQHF. CDR3 nucleotides: TGTGCCAGCAGCGTGAGGTCCCCCGGTCAGCCCCAGCATTTT.